One sample yielded the 17 T cell receptor beta chains listed below, sequenced in a study of CD8 T cells in ankylosing spondylitis. TCRdb itself ran the 5' RACE reads through MiXCR, one entry per CDR3 protein. The sample carries roughly 17,000 distinct CDR3 sequences, 8% to 10% recorded once. The sample taken for sequencing was blood. The receptors were gathered from a male donor with ankylosing spondylitis or in good health (not recorded which).

This clonotype was seen repeatedly, ten times or more. The V gene is TRBV28, the J gene TRBJ2-1; D call uncertain. This CDR3 spans 15 amino acids. Between the trimmed V and J ends, which lost 4 bases and 0 bases, there was a span of 10 bases. Germline CDR1 reads MDHEN; CDR2 reads SYDVKM. The CDR3 DNA reads TGTGCCAGCAGTTCTAGAATACCCTCCTACAATGAGCAGTTCTTC. Encoded protein: CASSSRIPSYNEQFF. Full variable domain (missing parts from reference TRBV28 and TRBJ2-1): DVKVTQSSRYLVKRTGEKVFLECVQDMDHENMFWYRQDPGLGLRLIYFSYDVKMKEKGDIPEGYSVSREKKERFSLILESASTNQTSMYLCASSSRIPSYNEQFFGPGTRLTVL.

This clonotype was seen a few times. This chain joins TRBV6-6 and TRBJ2-7, with TRBD1 matching 7 bases. V dropped 2 bases and J dropped 5; count of bases not matched to a gene: 3. The V gene's germline CDR1 is MNHNY and CDR2 SVGAGI (reference sequence). CDR3 length equals 13 residues. The CDR3 protein is CASSYRDRDEQYV. As DNA, the CDR3 is TGTGCCAGCAGTTACAGAGACAGGGACGAGCAGTACGTC.

This clonotype has more than one count but fewer than ten. The chain recombines TRBV7-2 with TRBJ2-1; maybe TRBD2 (5 bases). CDR3 length equals 13 residues. V lost 4 bases to trimming and J lost 10 bases, with 14 bases between them. Germline assignment: CDR1 SGHTA and CDR2 FQGNSA. CDR3 nucleotide sequence: TGTGCCAGCAGCTCATTAACTAGAGCCGAGCAGTTCTTC. The encoded protein is CASSSLTRAEQFF.

V usage is TRBV4-2 and J usage is TRBJ2-1, with D perhaps TRBD1 (5 bases). This CDR3 is 15 amino acids long. The V gene's germline CDR1 is LGHNA and CDR2 YNFKEQ. The V and J ends lost 0 bases and 3 bases respectively, with 9 bases between them. This CDR3 is CASSQDLDSYNEQFF. The CDR3 coding sequence is TGTGCCAGCAGCCAAGATCTTGACAGCTACAATGAGCAGTTCTTC.

A few counts support this clonotype. V is TRBV2 and J is TRBJ2-3; D is unclear. V gave up 4 bases and J gave up 4 bases, with 9 bases separating them. Germline values: CDR1 SNHLY, CDR2 FYNNEI. CDR3 length equals 13 residues. Here the CDR3 DNA reads TGTGCCAGCAGTGCCAGGAGTGCAGATACGCAGTATTTT. It codes for CASSARSADTQYF.

The table lists this clonotype with a few counts. This rearrangement joins TRBV2 to TRBJ1-5, with D possibly matching TRBD1 (5 bases). Trimming removed 7 bases from V and 1 base from J, with 14 bases in between. Looked up from germline, CDR1 is SNHLY and CDR2 is FYNNEI. The CDR3 sequence is 15 residues long. The CDR3 DNA reads as TGTGCCAGCAACCGTGGGGGGGAGAGCAATCAGCCCCAGCATTTT. Translated, it gives CASNRGGESNQPQHF.

The sample holds a few counts of this clonotype. V and J are TRBV7-2 and TRBJ1-1, with 7 bases that match TRBD1. This CDR3 contains 17 residues. Germline loops: CDR1 SGHTA, CDR2 FQGNSA. The trim removed 0 bases at V and 8 bases at J, leaving 15 bases unmatched. The CDR3 nucleotides read TGTGCCAGCAGCTTAGCGCGGGGTTTTGGTGGGACAGCAGAAGCTTTCTTT. Encoded protein: CASSLARGFGGTAEAFF.

This sequence joins TRBV5-1 and TRBJ1-4; 7 nucleotides agree with TRBD1. The CDR3 length is 14 residues. The trim removed 4 bases at V and 8 bases at J, leaving 8 bases unmatched. CDR1 and CDR2 (germline): SGHRS, YFSETQ. This CDR3 is CASSAGQIYEKLFF. CDR3 coding DNA: TGCGCCAGCAGCGCGGGACAGATCTACGAAAAACTGTTTTTT. Full variable domain (remainder filled in from reference TRBV5-1 and TRBJ1-4): KAGVTQTPRYLIKTRGQQVTLSCSPISGHRSVSWYQQTPGQGLQFLFEYFSETQRNKGNFPGRFSGRQFSNSRSEMNVSTLELGDSALYLCASSAGQIYEKLFFGSGTQLSVL.

This clonotype was recorded a few times. The chain uses TRBV27 and TRBJ2-2; 8 bases match TRBD1. This CDR3 region has 15 residues. With 6 bases clipped from V and 7 bases from J, the junction kept 10 bases outside the gene matches. Germline V gene sequence: CDR1 MNHEY, CDR2 SMNVEV (reference sequence). The CDR3 nucleotides read TGTGCCAGCAGATCGCAGGGGGCGCTTGTCGGGGAGCTGTTTTTT. It yields the protein CASRSQGALVGELFF.

The genes are TRBV15 and TRBJ1-4; 7 bases match TRBD1. With V trimmed by 2 bases and J by 6 bases, 9 bases remained unmatched. Germline CDR1 and CDR2: LNHNV and YYDKDF (reference sequence). This CDR3 region has 16 residues. CDR3 region: CATSRSLGGGDEKLFF. The CDR3, as DNA: TGTGCCACCAGCAGATCACTCGGAGGGGGCGATGAAAAACTGTTTTTT. The complete variable domain, with remaining parts taken from reference TRBV15 and TRBJ1-4, reads DAMVIQNPRYQVTQFGKPVTLSCSQTLNHNVMYWYQQKSSQAPKLLFHYYDKDFNNEADTPDNFQSRRPNTSFCFLDIRSPGLGDTAMYLCATSRSLGGGDEKLFFGSGTQLSVL.

CDR3 coding DNA: TGCAGTGCTAGAGTCCGGGACAGAGTATCCTATGGCTACACCTTC. This gives the protein CSARVRDRVSYGYTF. The chain has TRBV20-1 and TRBJ1-2; TRBD1 matches 7 bases. Trimming took 1 base from V and 4 from J; bases not matched to a gene: 9. The CDR3 has 15 amino acids. CDR1 DFQATT and CDR2 SNEGSKA come from the germline V gene (reference sequence).

The CDR3 loop reads CASSQGPGVDTQYF. CDR3 nucleotide sequence: TGCGCCAGCAGCCAAGGGCCGGGAGTAGATACGCAGTATTTT. V gene TRBV4-3 combines with J gene TRBJ2-3; D may be TRBD2 (6 bases). This CDR3 region has 14 residues. CDR1 and CDR2 (germline): LGHNA, YSLEER. Between the trimmed V and J ends, which lost 1 base and 5 bases, there was a span of 10 bases.

This clonotype was seen ten or more times. Here the CDR3 reads CASSSRGYDEQYF. The CDR3 bases are TGCGCCAGCAGCTCCCGGGGGTATGACGAGCAGTACTTC. The chain recombines TRBV5-1 with TRBJ2-7; D might be TRBD2 (6 bases). From germline, CDR1 is SGHRS and CDR2 YFSETQ. Trimming removed 3 bases at V and 5 bases at J, with 12 bases between. There are 13 residues in the CDR3.

This clonotype was detected ten times or more. The chain has TRBV20-1 and TRBJ2-2; TRBD1 or TRBD2 may be the D gene (5 bases each). CDR1 and CDR2 from the germline V gene are DFQATT and SNEGSKA (reference sequence). This CDR3 is 16 amino acids long. V lost 6 bases to trimming and J lost 4 bases, with 21 bases between them. In DNA, the CDR3 is TGCAGTGCCCGACCGAGGGGAGAACTGGGCACCGGGGAGCTGTTTTTT. This codes for CSARPRGELGTGELFF.

This clonotype was observed at least ten times. The chain uses TRBV7-9 and TRBJ2-4; D gene uncertain. The germline V gene has CDR1 SEHNR and CDR2 FQNEAQ (reference sequence). This CDR3 has 13 amino acids. Trimming removed 5 bases from V and 6 bases from J, with 11 bases in between. The CDR3 DNA follows: TGTGCCAGCAGCACAATCGGCGGAAACATTCAGTACTTC. It encodes CASSTIGGNIQYF. The full variable domain, in which reference TRBV7-9 and TRBJ2-4 provide the parts outside the CDR3, is DTGVSQNPRHKITKRGQNVTFRCDPISEHNRLYWYRQTLGQGPEFLTYFQNEAQLEKSRLLSDRFSAERPKGSFSTLEIQRTEQGDSAMYLCASSTIGGNIQYFGAGTRLSVL.

This clonotype is medium-sized (0.01 to 0.1%) by share. The rearrangement joins TRBV24-1 to TRBJ2-5; D unresolved. The V end was cut by 1 base, the J end by 3 bases, with 5 bases between. The CDR3 covers 13 residues. In germline, CDR1 is KGHDR, CDR2 SFDVKD. The CDR3 sequence: CATSDLSEETQYF. The CDR3 DNA is TGTGCCACCAGTGATTTATCGGAAGAGACCCAGTACTTC.

The chain is built from TRBV2 and TRBJ2-1; 14 positions match TRBD2. The CDR3 contains 15 residues. The V gene end was trimmed by 5 bases and the J gene end by 10 bases; junction bases not matched to a gene: 7. Germline V CDR1 and CDR2: SNHLY, FYNNEI. CDR3 in DNA: TGTGCCAGCAGTACGGGACTAGCGGGAGTAAACGAGCAGTTCTTC. This sequence encodes CASSTGLAGVNEQFF.